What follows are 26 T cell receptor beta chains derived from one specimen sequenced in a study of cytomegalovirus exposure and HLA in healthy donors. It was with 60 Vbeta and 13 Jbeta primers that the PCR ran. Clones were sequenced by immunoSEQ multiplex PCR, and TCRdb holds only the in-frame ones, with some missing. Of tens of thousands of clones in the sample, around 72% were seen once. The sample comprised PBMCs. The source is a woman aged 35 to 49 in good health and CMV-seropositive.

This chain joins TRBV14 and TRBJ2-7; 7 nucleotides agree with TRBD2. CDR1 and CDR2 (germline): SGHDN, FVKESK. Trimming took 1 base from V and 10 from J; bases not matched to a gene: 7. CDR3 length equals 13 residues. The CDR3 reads CASSQGLAGPQYF. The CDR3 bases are TGTGCCAGCAGCCAAGGACTAGCAGGACCTCAGTACTTC.

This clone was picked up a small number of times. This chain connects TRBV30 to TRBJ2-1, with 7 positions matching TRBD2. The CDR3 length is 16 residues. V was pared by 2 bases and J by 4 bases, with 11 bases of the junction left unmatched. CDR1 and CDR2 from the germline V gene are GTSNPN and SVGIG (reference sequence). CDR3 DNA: TGTGCCTGGAGTATGAGCGGGAACAGCCGATACAATGAGCAGTTCTTC. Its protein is CAWSMSGNSRYNEQFF. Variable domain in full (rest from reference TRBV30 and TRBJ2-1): SQTIHQWPATLVQPVGSPLSLECTVEGTSNPNLYWYRQAAGRGLQLLFYSVGIGQISSEVPQNLSASRPQDRQFILSSKKLLLSDSGFYLCAWSMSGNSRYNEQFFGPGTRLTVL.

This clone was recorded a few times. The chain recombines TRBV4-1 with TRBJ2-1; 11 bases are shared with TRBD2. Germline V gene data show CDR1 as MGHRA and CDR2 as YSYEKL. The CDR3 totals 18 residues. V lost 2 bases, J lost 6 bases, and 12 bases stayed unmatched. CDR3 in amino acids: CASSQYGELAGAANEQFF. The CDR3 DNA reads TGCGCCAGCAGCCAATACGGAGAACTAGCGGGGGCTGCCAATGAGCAGTTCTTC.

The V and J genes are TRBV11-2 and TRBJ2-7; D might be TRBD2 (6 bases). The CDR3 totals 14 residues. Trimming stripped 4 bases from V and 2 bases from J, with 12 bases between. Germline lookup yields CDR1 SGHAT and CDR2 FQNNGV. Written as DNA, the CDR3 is TGTGCCAGCAGCTCGGACGGCGGGGCCTACGAGCAGTACTTC. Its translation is CASSSDGGAYEQYF. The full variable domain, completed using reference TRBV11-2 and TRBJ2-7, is EAGVAQSPRYKIIEKRQSVAFWCNPISGHATLYWYQQILGQGPKLLIQFQNNGVVDDSQLPKDRFSAERLKGVDSTLKIQPAKLEDSAVYLCASSSDGGAYEQYFGPGTRLTVT.

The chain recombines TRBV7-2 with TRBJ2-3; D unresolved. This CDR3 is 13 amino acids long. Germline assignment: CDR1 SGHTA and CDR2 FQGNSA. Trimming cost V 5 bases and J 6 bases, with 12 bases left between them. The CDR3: CASSQRDLDTQYF. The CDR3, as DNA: TGTGCCAGCAGCCAAAGAGATCTTGATACGCAGTATTTT. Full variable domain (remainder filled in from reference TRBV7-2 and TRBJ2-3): GAGVSQSPSNKVTEKGKDVELRCDPISGHTALYWYRQSLGQGLEFLIYFQGNSAPDKSGLPSDRFSAERTGGSVSTLTIQRTQQEDSAVYLCASSQRDLDTQYFGPGTRLTVL.

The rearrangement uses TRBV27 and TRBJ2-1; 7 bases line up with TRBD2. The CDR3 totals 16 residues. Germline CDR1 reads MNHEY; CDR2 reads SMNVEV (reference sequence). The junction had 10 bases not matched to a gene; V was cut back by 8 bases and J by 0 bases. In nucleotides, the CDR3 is TGTGCCAGCCTCGGGGGGTCGGCTAGCTCCTACAATGAGCAGTTCTTC. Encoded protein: CASLGGSASSYNEQFF.

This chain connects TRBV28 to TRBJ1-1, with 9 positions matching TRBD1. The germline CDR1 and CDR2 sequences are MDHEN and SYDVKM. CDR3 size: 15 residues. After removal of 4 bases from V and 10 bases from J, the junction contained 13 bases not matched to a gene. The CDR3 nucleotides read TGTGCCAGCAGTTCACCTACAGGGGGCCGCATCGGAGCTTTCTTT. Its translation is CASSSPTGGRIGAFF.

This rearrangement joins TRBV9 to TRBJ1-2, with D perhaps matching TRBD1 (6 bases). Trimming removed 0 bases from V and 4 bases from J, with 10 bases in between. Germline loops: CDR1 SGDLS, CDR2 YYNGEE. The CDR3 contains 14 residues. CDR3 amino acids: CASSVGGDIYGYTF. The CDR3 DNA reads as TGTGCCAGCAGCGTAGGAGGGGACATCTATGGCTACACCTTC.

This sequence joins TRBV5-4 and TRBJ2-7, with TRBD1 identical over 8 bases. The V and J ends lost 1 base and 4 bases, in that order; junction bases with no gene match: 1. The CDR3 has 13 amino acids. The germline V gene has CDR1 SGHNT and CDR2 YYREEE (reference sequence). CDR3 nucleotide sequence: TGTGCCAGCAGCTTGAACAGGGGGTACGAGCAGTACTTC. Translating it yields CASSLNRGYEQYF. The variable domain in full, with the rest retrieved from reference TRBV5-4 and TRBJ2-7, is ETGVTQSPTHLIKTRGQQVTLRCSSQSGHNTVSWYQQALGQGPQFIFQYYREEENGRGNFPPRFSGLQFPNYSSELNVNALELDDSALYLCASSLNRGYEQYFGPGTRLTVT.

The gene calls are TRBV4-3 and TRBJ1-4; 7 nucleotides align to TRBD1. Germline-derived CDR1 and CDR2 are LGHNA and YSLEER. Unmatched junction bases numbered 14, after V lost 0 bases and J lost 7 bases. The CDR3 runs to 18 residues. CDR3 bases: TGCGCCAGCAGCCAAGATCTGCTTTGGAGACAGGGAGGTGAAAAACTGTTTTTT. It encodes CASSQDLLWRQGGEKLFF.

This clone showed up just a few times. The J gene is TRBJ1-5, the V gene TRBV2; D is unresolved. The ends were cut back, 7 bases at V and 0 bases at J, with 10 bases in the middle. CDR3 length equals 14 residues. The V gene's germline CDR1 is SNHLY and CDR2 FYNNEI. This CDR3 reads CASKKELSNQPQHF. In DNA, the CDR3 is TGTGCCAGCAAGAAGGAGCTTAGCAATCAGCCCCAGCATTTT.

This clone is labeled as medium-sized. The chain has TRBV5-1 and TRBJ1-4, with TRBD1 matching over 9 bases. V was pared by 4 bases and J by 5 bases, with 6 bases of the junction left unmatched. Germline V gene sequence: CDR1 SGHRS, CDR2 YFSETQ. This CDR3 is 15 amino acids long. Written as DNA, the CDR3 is TGCGCCAGCAGCGAAGGACAGGGGTCGAATGAAAAACTGTTTTTT. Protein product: CASSEGQGSNEKLFF.

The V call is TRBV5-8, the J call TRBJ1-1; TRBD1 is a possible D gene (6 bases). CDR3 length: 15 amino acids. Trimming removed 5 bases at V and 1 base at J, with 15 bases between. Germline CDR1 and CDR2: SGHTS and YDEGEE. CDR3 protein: CASRPQLGANTEAFF. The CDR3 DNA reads TGTGCCAGCAGACCCCAGTTGGGGGCGAACACTGAAGCTTTCTTT.

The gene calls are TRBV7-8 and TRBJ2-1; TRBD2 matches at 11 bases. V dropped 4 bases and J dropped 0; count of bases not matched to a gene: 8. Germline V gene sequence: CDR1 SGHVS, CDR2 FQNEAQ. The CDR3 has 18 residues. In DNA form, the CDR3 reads TGTGCCAGCAGCTCACTCGGACTAGCGGGCGACTCCTACAATGAGCAGTTCTTC. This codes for CASSSLGLAGDSYNEQFF.

CDR3 in DNA: TGTGCCAGTAACAGGGGACAAACTAATGAAAAACTGTTTTTT. Translated: CASNRGQTNEKLFF. This sequence joins TRBV19 and TRBJ1-4; 7 bases align to TRBD1. The CDR3 loop spans 14 amino acids. V shed 7 bases and J 1 base; nucleotides not matched to a gene: 3. Germline-derived CDR1 and CDR2 are LNHDA and SQIVND (reference sequence).

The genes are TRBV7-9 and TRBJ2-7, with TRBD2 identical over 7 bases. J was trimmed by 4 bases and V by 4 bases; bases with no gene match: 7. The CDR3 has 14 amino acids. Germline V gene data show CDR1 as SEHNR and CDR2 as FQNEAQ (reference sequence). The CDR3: CASSSASGGYEQYF. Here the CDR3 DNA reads TGTGCCAGCAGCTCCGCCTCGGGGGGATACGAGCAGTACTTC.

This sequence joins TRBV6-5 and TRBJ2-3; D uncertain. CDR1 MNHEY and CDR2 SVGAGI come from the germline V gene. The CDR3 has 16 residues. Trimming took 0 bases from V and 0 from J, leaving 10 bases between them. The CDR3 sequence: CASSYSTAGSTDTQYF. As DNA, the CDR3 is TGTGCCAGCAGTTACTCGACGGCCGGGAGCACAGATACGCAGTATTTT.

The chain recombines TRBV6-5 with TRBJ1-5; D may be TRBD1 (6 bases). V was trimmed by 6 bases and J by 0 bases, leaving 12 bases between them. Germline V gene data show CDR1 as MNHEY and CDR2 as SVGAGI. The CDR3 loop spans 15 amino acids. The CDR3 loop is CASRRQAYSNQPQHF. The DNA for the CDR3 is TGTGCCAGCAGAAGACAGGCTTATAGCAATCAGCCCCAGCATTTT.

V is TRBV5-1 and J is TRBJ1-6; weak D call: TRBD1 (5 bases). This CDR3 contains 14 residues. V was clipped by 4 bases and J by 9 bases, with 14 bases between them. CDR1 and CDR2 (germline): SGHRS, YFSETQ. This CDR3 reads CASSQTGGGSPLHF. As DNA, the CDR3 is TGCGCCAGCAGCCAAACAGGTGGCGGTTCACCCCTCCACTTT.

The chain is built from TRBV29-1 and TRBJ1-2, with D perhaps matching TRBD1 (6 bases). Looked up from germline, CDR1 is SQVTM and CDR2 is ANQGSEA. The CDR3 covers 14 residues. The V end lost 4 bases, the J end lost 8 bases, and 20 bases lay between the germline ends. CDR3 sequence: CSVVRDTGHLGYTF. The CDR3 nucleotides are TGCAGCGTTGTACGGGATACAGGGCATCTGGGCTACACCTTC. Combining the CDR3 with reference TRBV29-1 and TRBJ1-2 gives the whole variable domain SAVISQKPSRDICQRGTSLTIQCQVDSQVTMMFWYRQQPGQSLTLIATANQGSEATYESGFVIDKFPISRPNLTFSTLTVSNMSPEDSSIYLCSVVRDTGHLGYTFGSGTRLTVV.

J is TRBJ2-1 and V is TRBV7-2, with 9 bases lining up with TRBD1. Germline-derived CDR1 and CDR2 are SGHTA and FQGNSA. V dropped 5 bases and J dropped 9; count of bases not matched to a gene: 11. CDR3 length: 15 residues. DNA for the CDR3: TGTGCCAGCAGCGCCGGGACAGGGCCCTTGGGTGAGCAGTTCTTC. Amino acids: CASSAGTGPLGEQFF.

The CDR3 DNA reads TGTGCCAGCAGTGAAGACAGGGCCTATGGCTACACCTTC. It codes for CASSEDRAYGYTF. V and J are TRBV6-1 and TRBJ1-2, with D possibly TRBD1 on 6 matching bases. Germline V gene sequence: CDR1 MNHNS, CDR2 SASEGT. The CDR3 sequence is 13 residues long. V lost 1 base to trimming and J lost 4 bases, with 7 bases between them.

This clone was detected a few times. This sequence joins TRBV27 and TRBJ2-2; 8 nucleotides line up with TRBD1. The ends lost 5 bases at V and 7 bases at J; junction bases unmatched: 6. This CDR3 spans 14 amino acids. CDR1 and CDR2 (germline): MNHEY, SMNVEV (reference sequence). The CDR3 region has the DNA TGTGCCAGCAGTCCCCGGACAGGGTTCGGGGAGCTGTTTTTT. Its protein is CASSPRTGFGELFF.

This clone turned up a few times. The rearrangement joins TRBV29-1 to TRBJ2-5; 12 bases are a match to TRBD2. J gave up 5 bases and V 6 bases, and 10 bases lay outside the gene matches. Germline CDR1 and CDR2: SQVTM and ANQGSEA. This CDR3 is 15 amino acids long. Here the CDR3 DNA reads TGCAGCGTGCGCCTAGCGGGAGGGCCGTGGGAGACCCAGTACTTC. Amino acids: CSVRLAGGPWETQYF.

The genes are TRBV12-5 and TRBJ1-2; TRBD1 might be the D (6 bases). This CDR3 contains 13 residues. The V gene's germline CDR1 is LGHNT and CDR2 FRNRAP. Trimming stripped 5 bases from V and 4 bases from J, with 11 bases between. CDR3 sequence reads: CASGLDRTYGYTF. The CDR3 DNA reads TGTGCTAGTGGTCTAGACAGGACCTATGGCTACACCTTC. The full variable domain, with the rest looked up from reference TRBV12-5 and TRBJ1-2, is DARVTQTPRHKVTEMGQEVTMRCQPILGHNTVFWYRQTMMQGLELLAYFRNRAPLDDSGMPKDRFSAEMPDATLATLKIQPSEPRDSAVYFCASGLDRTYGYTFGSGTRLTVV.

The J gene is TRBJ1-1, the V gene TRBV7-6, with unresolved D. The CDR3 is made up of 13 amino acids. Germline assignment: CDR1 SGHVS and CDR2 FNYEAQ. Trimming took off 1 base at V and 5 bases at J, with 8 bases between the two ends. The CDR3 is CASSLGGRTEAFF. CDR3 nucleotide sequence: TGTGCCAGCAGCTTAGGAGGCCGTACTGAAGCTTTCTTT.